This T cell receptor beta chain came from a study of blood T cell repertoires in COVID-19. In the original workflow: Estimates of nucleated cell counts were drawn from the amplification of reference gene primers. Measured with immunoSEQ multiplex PCR; TCRdb has only the in-frame clones, and not every one. From that table come the V and J calls and clone size; the DNA was used to work out D and trimming. In the table there are 350,000 to 550,000 clones, roughly 90% of which are singletons. The germline V gene has CDR1 MNHNS and CDR2 SASEGT. CDR3 size: 16 residues. V trimming: 4 bases; J trimming: 8 bases; junction bases outside the gene matches: 11.

The chain combines TRBV6-1 with TRBJ1-6; 7 bases line up with TRBD1. The TCR comes from a woman between 25 and 40 years old with acute or convalescent COVID-19. The specimen was peripheral blood. DNA of the CDR3: TGTGCCAGCAGTGGAGCGAACAGGGGCCGGGATTCACCCCTCCACTTT. This codes for CASSGANRGRDSPLHF.